This T cell receptor (beta chain) was retrieved from a study of T cells after somatic rescue of genetic block (dated by TCRdb to about 2020). Notes on the research overall: The study assessed how robust, over the long term, a T-cell system was when the system had developed through somatic rescue of a genetic block in T-cell development.

Spanning cysteine to phenylalanine, the CDR3 consists of 12 amino acids. Only the CDR3 DNA stays, 36 bases, in frame from base 1. V is pared back by 1 base and J by 7 bases, with 4 bases lying between the germline termini. CDR1 and CDR2 are read off the germline V gene as LGHNA and YNFKEQ. The library was prepared using the immunoSEQ multiplex PCR assay. What TCRdb holds here is the immuneACCESS table cut down to in-frame rearrangements. Part of the clones is not present; checked against another copy, under half of the missing clones reflect an unresolved V gene, and the others are unexplained. Within this sample are roughly 51,000 clones, with about 96% of them counted one time only. Of the sample, 0.075% to 0.095% is held by the ten largest clones. Note on this clone: Its antigen specificity is not known. Per-base quality was not reported, and no clone a single base away is much larger than it.

The TCR was taken from a child less than two years old. Sequencing was done on a sample of peripheral blood mononuclear cells (PBMCs). The chain links TRBV4-2 with TRBJ2-2; a confident D gene designation cannot be given. In nucleotide form, the sequence is TGTGCCAGCAGCCAAGCTAGCGGGGAGCTGTTTTTT. Its protein reads: CASSQASGELFF.